This T cell receptor (beta chain) was profiled in a study of CXCR3-negative and CXCR3-positive naive CD8 T cells. Study-wide results and limits: Naive cells with CXCR3 showed TRB CDR3s that were more hydrophobic than those in CXCR3-negative naive cells.

In the case of this clonotype: The antigen is undetermined.

The CDR3 has 12 amino acids. The germline V gene encodes CDR1 PRHDT and CDR2 FYEKMQ (reference sequence). Naive cells were sorted as CD45RO-, CCR7+, CD27+ and CD95-. The libraries of TRB cDNA were prepared using 5' RACE with UMI labels. TCRdb re-called the 5' RACE reads and catalogs CDR3 proteins one per entry, DNA excluded. In all, the sample yields about 120,000 distinct CDR3 sequences. The V gene is TRBV13, the J gene TRBJ2-7. The receptor was isolated from a human donor in good health. Some clones in this sample may be carry-over from other donors' samples. Sequencing used naive CXCR3- CD8+ T cells from blood. Subset denoted: CD45RO-CCR7+CD27+CD95- naive CD8+ T cells lacking CXCR3 (TNR3-). The CDR3 sequence is CASSFRRSEQYF.